The 5 T cell receptor beta chains in this list originate from one sample, sequenced in a study of blood T cell repertoires in COVID-19. Assay: immunoSEQ multiplex PCR; the TCRdb copy retains only in-frame clones and omits some. This table holds about 330,000 clones, just over 85% found once. Sequenced input: PBMCs or T cells enriched from blood (not recorded which). These receptors all stem from a woman aged 18-35 years who had recovered from COVID-19.

The chain combines TRBV2 with TRBJ1-5, with unresolved D. Between the trimmed V and J ends, which lost 2 bases and 0 bases, there was a span of 29 bases. There are 22 residues in the CDR3. From germline, CDR1 is SNHLY and CDR2 FYNNEI. The CDR3 DNA is TGTGCCAGCAGTGAAATTTCTGGGCTGAGCAAAAAGTATCACCATAGCAATCAGCCCCAGCATTTT. Translated: CASSEISGLSKKYHHSNQPQHF. The complete variable domain, with remaining parts taken from reference TRBV2 and TRBJ1-5, reads EPEVTQTPSHQVTQMGQEVILRCVPISNHLYFYWYRQILGQKVEFLVSFYNNEISEKSEIFDDQFSVERPDGSNFTLKIRSTKLEDSAMYFCASSEISGLSKKYHHSNQPQHFGDGTRLSIL.

This chain uses TRBV28 with TRBJ1-2, with 7 bases lining up with TRBD1. Germline CDR1 is MDHEN and CDR2 is SYDVKM. After removal of 2 bases from V and 4 bases from J, the junction contained 7 bases not matched to a gene. This CDR3 comprises 15 residues. Written as DNA, the CDR3 is TGTGCCAGCAGTTTAGTACAGGGGCAAGGCTATGGCTACACCTTC. Translated: CASSLVQGQGYGYTF.

The count of this clone is one. The chain is built from TRBV20-1 and TRBJ1-5, with D unclear. This CDR3 comprises 15 residues. The V and J ends lost 3 bases and 0 bases respectively, with 12 bases between them. CDR1 is DFQATT, CDR2 SNEGSKA, per germline (reference sequence). CDR3 coding DNA: TGCAGTGCTAGTTCGTTTCCCTATAGCAATCAGCCCCAGCATTTT. Translating gives CSASSFPYSNQPQHF.

The CDR3 coding sequence is TGTGCCAGCAGGGCCGAATATTCACCCCTCCACTTT. It is translated as CASRAEYSPLHF. J is TRBJ1-6 and V is TRBV2; D gene uncertain. This CDR3 is built from 12 residues. The germline CDR1 and CDR2 sequences are SNHLY and FYNNEI. Trimming stripped 6 bases from V and 8 bases from J, with 8 bases between.

CDR3 bases: TGTGCCAGCTCACCGAGTTCCGTCTATAATTCACCCCTCCACTTT. Residues: CASSPSSVYNSPLHF. The chain has TRBV18 and TRBJ1-6; D is unclear. The germline CDR1 and CDR2 sequences are KGHSH and LQKENI. Trimming cost V 3 bases and J 3 bases, with 9 bases left between them. The CDR3 sequence is 15 residues long. The variable domain in full, completed from reference TRBV18 and TRBJ1-6, reads NAGVMQNPRHLVRRRGQEARLRCSPMKGHSHVYWYRQLPEEGLKFMVYLQKENIIDESGMPKERFSAEFPKEGPSILRIQQVVRGDSAAYFCASSPSSVYNSPLHFGNGTRLTVT.